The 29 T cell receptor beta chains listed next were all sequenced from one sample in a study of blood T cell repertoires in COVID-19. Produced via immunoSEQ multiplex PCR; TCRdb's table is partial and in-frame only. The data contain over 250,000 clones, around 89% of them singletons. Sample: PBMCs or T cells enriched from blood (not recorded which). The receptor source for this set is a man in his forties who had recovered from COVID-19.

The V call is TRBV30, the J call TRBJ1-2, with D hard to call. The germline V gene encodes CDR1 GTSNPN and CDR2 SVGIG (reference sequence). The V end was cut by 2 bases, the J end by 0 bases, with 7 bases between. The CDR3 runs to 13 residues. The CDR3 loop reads CAWSRGANYGYTF. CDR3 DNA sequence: TGTGCCTGGAGTCGGGGAGCTAACTATGGCTACACCTTC. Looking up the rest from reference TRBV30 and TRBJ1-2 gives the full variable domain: SQTIHQWPATLVQPVGSPLSLECTVEGTSNPNLYWYRQAAGRGLQLLFYSVGIGQISSEVPQNLSASRPQDRQFILSSKKLLLSDSGFYLCAWSRGANYGYTFGSGTRLTVV.

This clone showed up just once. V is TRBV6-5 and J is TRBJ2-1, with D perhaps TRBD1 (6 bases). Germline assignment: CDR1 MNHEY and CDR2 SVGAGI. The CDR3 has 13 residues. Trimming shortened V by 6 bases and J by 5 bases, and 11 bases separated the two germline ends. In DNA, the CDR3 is TGTGCCAGCAGACCGACAGGTGACAATGAGCAGTTCTTC. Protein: CASRPTGDNEQFF.

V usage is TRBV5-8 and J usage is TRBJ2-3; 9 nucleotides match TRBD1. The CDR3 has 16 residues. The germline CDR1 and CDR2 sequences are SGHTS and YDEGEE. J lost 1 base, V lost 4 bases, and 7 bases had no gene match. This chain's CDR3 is CASSPGQGLRTDTQYF. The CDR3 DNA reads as TGTGCCAGCAGCCCGGGACAGGGTTTACGCACAGATACGCAGTATTTT.

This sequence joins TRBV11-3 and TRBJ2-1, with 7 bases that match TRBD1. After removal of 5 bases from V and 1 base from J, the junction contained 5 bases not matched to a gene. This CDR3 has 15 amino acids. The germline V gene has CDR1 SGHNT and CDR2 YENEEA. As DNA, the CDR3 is TGTGCCAGCAGCCCTAGACAGGGATCCTACAATGAGCAGTTCTTC. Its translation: CASSPRQGSYNEQFF.

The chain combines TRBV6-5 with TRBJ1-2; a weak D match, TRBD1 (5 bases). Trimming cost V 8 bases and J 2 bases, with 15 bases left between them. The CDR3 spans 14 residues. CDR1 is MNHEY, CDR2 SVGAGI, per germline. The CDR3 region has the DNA TGTGCCAGCCGTTCGAAAGGGGTGAACTATGGCTACACCTTC. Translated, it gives CASRSKGVNYGYTF.

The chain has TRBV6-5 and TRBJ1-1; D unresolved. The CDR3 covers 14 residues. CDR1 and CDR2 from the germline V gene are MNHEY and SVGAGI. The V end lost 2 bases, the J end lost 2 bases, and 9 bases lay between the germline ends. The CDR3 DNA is TGTGCCAGCAGTTACGCGTCGGGTAACACTGAAGCTTTCTTT. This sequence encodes CASSYASGNTEAFF.

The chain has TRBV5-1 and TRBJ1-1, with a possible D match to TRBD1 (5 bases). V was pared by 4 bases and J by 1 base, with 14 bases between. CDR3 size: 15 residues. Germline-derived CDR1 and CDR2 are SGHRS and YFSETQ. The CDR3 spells CASSTRRGQNTEAFF. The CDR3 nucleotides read TGCGCCAGCAGCACCCGAAGGGGCCAGAACACTGAAGCTTTCTTT.

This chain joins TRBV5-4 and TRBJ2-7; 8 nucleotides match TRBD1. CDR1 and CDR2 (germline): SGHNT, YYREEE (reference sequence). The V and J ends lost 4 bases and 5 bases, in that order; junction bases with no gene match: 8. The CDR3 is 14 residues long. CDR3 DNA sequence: TGTGCCAGCAGCCCGACAGGGGTTGTGCACGAGCAGTACTTC. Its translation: CASSPTGVVHEQYF.

The CDR3 protein is CASSPWASGGYEQYF. The CDR3 region has the DNA TGTGCCAGCAGCCCCTGGGCCTCAGGGGGCTACGAGCAGTACTTC. J is TRBJ2-7 and V is TRBV14; 7 bases are a match to TRBD1. The trim removed 4 bases at V and 3 bases at J, leaving 9 bases unmatched. This CDR3 region has 15 residues. Germline V lookup: CDR1 SGHDN, CDR2 FVKESK.

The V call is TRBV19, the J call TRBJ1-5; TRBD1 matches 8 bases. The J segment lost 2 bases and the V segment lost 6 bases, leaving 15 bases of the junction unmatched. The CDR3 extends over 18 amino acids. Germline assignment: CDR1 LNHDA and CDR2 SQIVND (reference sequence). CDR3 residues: CASRIRTGSTVGNQPQHF. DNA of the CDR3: TGTGCCAGTAGAATCCGGACAGGGAGTACCGTTGGCAATCAGCCCCAGCATTTT. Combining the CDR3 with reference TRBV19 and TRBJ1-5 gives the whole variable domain DGGITQSPKYLFRKEGQNVTLSCEQNLNHDAMYWYRQDPGQGLRLIYYSQIVNDFQKGDIAEGYSVSREKKESFPLTVTSAQKNPTAFYLCASRIRTGSTVGNQPQHFGDGTRLSIL.

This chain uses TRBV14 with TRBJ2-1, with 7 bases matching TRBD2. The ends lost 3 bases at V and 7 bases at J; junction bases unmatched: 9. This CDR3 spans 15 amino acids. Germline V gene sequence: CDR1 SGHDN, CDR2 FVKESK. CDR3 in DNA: TGTGCCAGCAGCCAGCGCGGGAGAGGGTCGAATGAGCAGTTCTTC. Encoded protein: CASSQRGRGSNEQFF.

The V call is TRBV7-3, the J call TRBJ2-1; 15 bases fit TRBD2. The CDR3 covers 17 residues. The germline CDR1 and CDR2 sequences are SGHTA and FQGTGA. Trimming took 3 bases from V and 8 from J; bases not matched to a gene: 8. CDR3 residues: CASSLNPGLAGGDEQFF. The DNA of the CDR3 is TGTGCCAGCAGCTTGAACCCGGGACTAGCGGGAGGAGATGAGCAGTTCTTC.

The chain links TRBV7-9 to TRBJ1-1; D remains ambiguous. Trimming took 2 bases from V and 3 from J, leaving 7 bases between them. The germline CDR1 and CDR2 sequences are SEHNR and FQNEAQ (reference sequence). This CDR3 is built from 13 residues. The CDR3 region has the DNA TGTGCCAGCAGCTTATCCAGTGACACTGAAGCTTTCTTT. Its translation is CASSLSSDTEAFF.

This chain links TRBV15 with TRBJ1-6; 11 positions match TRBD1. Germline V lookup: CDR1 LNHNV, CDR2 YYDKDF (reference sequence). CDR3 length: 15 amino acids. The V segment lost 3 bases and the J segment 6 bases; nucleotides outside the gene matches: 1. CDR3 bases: TGTGCCACCAGCAGGGGACAGGGGGTTAATTCACCCCTCCACTTT. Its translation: CATSRGQGVNSPLHF.

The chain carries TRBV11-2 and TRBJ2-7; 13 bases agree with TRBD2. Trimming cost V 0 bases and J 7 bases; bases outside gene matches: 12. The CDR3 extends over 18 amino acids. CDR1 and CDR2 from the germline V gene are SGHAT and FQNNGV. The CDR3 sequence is CASSLEVTGLAGLWEQYF. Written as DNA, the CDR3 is TGTGCCAGCAGCTTAGAGGTTACGGGACTAGCGGGATTATGGGAGCAGTACTTC.

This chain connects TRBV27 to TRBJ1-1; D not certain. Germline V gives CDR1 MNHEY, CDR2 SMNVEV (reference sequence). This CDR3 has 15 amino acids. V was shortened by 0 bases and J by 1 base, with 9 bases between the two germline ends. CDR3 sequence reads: CASSLSGHKNTEAFF. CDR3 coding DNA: TGTGCCAGCAGTTTATCGGGCCACAAGAACACTGAAGCTTTCTTT.

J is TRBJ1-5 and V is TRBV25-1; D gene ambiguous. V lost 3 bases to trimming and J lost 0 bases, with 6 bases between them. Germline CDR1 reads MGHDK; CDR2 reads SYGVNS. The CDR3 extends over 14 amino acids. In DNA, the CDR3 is TGTGCCAGCAGTGATACTTATAGCAATCAGCCCCAGCATTTT. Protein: CASSDTYSNQPQHF. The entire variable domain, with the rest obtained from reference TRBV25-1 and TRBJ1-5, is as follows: EADIYQTPRYLVIGTGKKITLECSQTMGHDKMYWYQQDPGMELHLIHYSYGVNSTEKGDLSSESTVSRIRTEHFPLTLESARPSHTSQYLCASSDTYSNQPQHFGDGTRLSIL.

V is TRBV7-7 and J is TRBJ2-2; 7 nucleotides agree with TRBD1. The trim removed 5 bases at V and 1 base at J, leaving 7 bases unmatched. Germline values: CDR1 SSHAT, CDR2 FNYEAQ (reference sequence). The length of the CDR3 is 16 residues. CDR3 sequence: CASSKSRTGNTGELFF. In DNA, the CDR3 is TGTGCCAGCAGCAAATCTCGGACAGGGAACACCGGGGAGCTGTTTTTT.

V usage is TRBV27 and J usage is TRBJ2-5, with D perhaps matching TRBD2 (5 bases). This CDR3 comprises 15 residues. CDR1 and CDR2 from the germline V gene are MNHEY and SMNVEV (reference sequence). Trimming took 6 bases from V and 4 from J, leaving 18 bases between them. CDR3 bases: TGTGCCAGCAGATTAGGGCGAGGAGGTCCAGAGACCCAGTACTTC. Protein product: CASRLGRGGPETQYF.

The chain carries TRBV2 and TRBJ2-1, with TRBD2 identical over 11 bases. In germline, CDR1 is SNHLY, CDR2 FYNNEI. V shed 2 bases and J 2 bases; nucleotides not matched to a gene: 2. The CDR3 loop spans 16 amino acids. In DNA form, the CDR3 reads TGTGCCAGCAGTGAACCGGGACTAGCGGCCTACAATGAGCAGTTCTTC. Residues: CASSEPGLAAYNEQFF.

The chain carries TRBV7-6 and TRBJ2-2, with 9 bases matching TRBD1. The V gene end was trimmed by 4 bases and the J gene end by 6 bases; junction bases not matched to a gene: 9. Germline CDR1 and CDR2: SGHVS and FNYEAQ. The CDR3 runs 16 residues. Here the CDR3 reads CASSSTDRGAPGELFF. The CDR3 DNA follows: TGTGCCAGCAGCTCGACGGACAGGGGCGCGCCCGGGGAGCTGTTTTTT.

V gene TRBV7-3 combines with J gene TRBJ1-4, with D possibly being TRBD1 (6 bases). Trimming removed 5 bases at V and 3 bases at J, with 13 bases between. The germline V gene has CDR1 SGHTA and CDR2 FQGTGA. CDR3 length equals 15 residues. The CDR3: CASSASPGANEKLFF. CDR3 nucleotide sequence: TGTGCCAGCAGCGCCTCCCCAGGGGCTAATGAAAAACTGTTTTTT.

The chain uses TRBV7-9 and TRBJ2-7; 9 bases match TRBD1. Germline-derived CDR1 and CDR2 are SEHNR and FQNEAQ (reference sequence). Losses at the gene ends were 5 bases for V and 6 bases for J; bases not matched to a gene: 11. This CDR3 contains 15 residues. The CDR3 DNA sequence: TGTGCCAGCAGCAGGGACAGGGTAGCGGGCTTCGAGCAGTACTTC. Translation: CASSRDRVAGFEQYF.

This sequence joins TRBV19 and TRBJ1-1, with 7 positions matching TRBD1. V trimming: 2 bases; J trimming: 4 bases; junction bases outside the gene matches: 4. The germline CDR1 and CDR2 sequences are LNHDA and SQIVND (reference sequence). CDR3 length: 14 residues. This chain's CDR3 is CASSIMGQSTEAFF. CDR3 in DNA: TGTGCCAGTAGTATAATGGGACAGAGCACTGAAGCTTTCTTT.

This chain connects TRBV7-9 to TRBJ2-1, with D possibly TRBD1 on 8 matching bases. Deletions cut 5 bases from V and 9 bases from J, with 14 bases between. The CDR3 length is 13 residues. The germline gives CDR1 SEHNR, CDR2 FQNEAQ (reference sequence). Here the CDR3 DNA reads TGTGCCAGCAGCCTACAGGGGGGGTTTGAGCAGTTCTTC. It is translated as CASSLQGGFEQFF. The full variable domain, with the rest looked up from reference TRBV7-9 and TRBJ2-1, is DTGVSQNPRHKITKRGQNVTFRCDPISEHNRLYWYRQTLGQGPEFLTYFQNEAQLEKSRLLSDRFSAERPKGSFSTLEIQRTEQGDSAMYLCASSLQGGFEQFFGPGTRLTVL.

CDR3 sequence (DNA): TGTGCCAGGTCGTTTGAAGGGACTTTCAATGAGCAGTTCTTC. This gives the protein CARSFEGTFNEQFF. J is TRBJ2-1 and V is TRBV19; a possible D gene is TRBD2 (6 bases). Germline V gene sequence: CDR1 LNHDA, CDR2 SQIVND (reference sequence). There are 14 residues in the CDR3. Between the trimmed V and J ends, which lost 9 bases and 6 bases, there was a span of 18 bases.

The CDR3 DNA sequence: TGTGCCAGCAAAACGGGGGTGGGTCGCGAGCAGTACTTC. Amino acid sequence: CASKTGVGREQYF. The V gene is TRBV6-5, the J gene TRBJ2-7, with TRBD2 as a possible D gene (6 bases). CDR1 is MNHEY and CDR2 is SVGAGI in the germline V gene. Trimming removed 7 bases at V and 6 bases at J, with 16 bases between. This CDR3 contains 13 residues.

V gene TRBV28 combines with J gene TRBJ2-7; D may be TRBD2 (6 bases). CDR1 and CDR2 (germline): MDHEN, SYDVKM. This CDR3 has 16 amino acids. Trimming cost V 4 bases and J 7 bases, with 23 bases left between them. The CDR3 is CASSSPGRGLFTEQYF. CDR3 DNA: TGTGCCAGCAGTTCGCCCGGACGAGGACTATTTACAGAGCAGTACTTC. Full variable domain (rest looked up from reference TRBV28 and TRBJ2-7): DVKVTQSSRYLVKRTGEKVFLECVQDMDHENMFWYRQDPGLGLRLIYFSYDVKMKEKGDIPEGYSVSREKKERFSLILESASTNQTSMYLCASSSPGRGLFTEQYFGPGTRLTVT.

This chain's CDR3 is CASSPPGVVTGLAGDSYEQYF. DNA of the CDR3: TGTGCCAGCTCACCACCAGGGGTTGTGACGGGACTAGCGGGGGACTCCTACGAGCAGTACTTC. The rearrangement links TRBV18 to TRBJ2-7, with 14 bases that match TRBD2. The ends lost 0 bases at V and 0 bases at J; junction bases unmatched: 13. CDR1 is KGHSH and CDR2 is LQKENI in the germline V gene. CDR3 length: 21 residues.